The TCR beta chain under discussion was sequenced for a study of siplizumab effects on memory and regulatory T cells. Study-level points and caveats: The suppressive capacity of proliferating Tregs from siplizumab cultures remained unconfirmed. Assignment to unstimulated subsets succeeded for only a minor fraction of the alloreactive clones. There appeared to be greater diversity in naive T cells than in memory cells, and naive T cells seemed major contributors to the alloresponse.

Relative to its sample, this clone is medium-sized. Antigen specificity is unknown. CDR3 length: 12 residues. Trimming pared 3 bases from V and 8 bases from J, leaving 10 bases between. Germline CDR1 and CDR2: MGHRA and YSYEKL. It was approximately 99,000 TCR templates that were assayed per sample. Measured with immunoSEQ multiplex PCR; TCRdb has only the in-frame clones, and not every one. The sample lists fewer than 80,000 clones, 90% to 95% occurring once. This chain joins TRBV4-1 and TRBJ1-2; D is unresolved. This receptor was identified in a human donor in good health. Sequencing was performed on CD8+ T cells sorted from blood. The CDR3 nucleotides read TGCGCCAGCAGCCATTCTGGGAGCGGCTACACCTTC. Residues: CASSHSGSGYTF.